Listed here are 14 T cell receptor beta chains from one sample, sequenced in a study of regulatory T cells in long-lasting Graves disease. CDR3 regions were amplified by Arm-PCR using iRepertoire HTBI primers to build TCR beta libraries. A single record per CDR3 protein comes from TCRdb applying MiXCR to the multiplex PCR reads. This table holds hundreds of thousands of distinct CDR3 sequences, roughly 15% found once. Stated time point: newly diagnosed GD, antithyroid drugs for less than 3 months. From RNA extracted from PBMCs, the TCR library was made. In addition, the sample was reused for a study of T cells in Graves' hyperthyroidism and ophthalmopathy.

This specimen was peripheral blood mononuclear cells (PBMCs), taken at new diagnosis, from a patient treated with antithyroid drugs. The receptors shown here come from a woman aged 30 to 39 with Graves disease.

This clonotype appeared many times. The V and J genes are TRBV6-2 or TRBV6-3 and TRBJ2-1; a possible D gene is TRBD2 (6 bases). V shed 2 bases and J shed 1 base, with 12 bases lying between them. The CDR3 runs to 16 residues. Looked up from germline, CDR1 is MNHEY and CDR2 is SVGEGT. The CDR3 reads CASSYGAGLSYNEQFF. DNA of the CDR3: TGTGCCAGCAGTTACGGAGCGGGCCTTTCCTACAATGAGCAGTTCTTC.

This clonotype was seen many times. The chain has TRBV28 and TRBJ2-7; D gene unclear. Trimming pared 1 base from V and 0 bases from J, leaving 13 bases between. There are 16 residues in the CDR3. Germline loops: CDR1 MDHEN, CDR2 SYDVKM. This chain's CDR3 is CASSLSGPASSYEQYF. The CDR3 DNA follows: TGTGCCAGCAGTTTATCCGGGCCGGCAAGCTCCTACGAGCAGTACTTC.

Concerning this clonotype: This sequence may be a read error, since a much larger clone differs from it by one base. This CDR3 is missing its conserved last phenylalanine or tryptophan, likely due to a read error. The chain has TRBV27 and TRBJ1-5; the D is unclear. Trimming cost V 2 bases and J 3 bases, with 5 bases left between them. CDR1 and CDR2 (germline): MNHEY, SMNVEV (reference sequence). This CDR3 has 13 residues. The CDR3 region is CASSLGHNQPQHL. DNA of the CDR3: TGTGCCAGCAGTTTAGGTCACAATCAGCCCCAGCATCTT.

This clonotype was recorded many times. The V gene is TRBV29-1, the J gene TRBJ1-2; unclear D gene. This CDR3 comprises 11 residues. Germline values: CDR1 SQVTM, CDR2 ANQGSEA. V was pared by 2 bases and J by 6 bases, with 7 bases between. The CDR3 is CSVERLDGYTF. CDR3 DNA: TGCAGCGTTGAAAGACTGGATGGCTACACCTTC.

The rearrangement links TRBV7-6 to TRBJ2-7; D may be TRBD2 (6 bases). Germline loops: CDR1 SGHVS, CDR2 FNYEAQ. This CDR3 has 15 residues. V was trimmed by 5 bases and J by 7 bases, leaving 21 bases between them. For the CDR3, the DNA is TGTGCCAGCAGCACTTCACCGGGAGTGGGGGTAGAGCAGTACTTC. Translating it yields CASSTSPGVGVEQYF.

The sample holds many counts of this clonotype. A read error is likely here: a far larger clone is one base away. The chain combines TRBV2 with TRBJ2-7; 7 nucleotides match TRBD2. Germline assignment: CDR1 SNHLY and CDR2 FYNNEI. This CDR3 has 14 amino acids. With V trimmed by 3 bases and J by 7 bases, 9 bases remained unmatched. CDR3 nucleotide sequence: TGTGCCAGCAGTGATCCTCGGACTAGGAATGAGCAGTACTTC. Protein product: CASSDPRTRNEQYF.

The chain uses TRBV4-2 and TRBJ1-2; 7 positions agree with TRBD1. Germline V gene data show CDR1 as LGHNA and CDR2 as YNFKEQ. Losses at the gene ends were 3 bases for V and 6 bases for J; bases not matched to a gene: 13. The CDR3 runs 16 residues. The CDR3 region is CASSHLWGGGENGYTF. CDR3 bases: TGTGCCAGCAGCCACTTATGGGGAGGGGGCGAGAATGGCTACACCTTC.

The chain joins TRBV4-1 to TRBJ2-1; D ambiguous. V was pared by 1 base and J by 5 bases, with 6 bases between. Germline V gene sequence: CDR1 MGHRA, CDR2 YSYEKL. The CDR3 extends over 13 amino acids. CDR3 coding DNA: TGCGCCAGCAGCCAAGGACACAACAATGAGCAGTTCTTC. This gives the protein CASSQGHNNEQFF.

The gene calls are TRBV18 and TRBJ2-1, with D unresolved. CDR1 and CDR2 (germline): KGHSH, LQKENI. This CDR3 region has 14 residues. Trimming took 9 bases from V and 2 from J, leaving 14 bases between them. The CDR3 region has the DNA TGTGCCAGTTCTACGAGCTTCCCCTACAATGAGCAGTTCTTC. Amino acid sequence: CASSTSFPYNEQFF. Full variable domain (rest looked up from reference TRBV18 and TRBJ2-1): NAGVMQNPRHLVRRRGQEARLRCSPMKGHSHVYWYRQLPEEGLKFMVYLQKENIIDESGMPKERFSAEFPKEGPSILRIQQVVRGDSAAYFCASSTSFPYNEQFFGPGTRLTVL.

The CDR3 loop is CASSPNRENTGELFF. For the CDR3, the DNA is TGTGCCAGCTCACCAAACAGGGAGAACACCGGGGAGCTGTTTTTT. The genes are TRBV18 and TRBJ2-2; possible D gene TRBD1, 6 bases. V was shortened by 2 bases and J by 1 base, with 8 bases between the two germline ends. The CDR3 length is 15 residues. Germline V gene lookup returns CDR1 KGHSH and CDR2 LQKENI.

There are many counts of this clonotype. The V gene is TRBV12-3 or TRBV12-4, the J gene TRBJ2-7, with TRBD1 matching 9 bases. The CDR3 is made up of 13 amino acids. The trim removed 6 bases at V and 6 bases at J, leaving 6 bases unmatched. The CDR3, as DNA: TGTGCCAGCAGGAGGGACAGGGATGCCGAGCAGTACTTC. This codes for CASRRDRDAEQYF.

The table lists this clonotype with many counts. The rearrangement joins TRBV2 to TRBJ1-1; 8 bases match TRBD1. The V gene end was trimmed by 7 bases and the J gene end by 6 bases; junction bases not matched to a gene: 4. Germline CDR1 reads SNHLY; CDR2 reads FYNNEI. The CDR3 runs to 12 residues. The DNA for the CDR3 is TGTGCCAGCAACTCAGGGGGCCCTGAAGCTTTCTTT. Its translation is CASNSGGPEAFF.

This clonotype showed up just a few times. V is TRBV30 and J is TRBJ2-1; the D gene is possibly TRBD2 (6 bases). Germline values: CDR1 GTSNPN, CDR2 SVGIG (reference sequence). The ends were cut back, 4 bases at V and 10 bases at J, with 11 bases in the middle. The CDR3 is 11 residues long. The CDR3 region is CAWKWGGEQFF. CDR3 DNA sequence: TGTGCCTGGAAATGGGGAGGAGAGCAGTTCTTC. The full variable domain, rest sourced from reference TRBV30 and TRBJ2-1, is SQTIHQWPATLVQPVGSPLSLECTVEGTSNPNLYWYRQAAGRGLQLLFYSVGIGQISSEVPQNLSASRPQDRQFILSSKKLLLSDSGFYLCAWKWGGEQFFGPGTRLTVL.

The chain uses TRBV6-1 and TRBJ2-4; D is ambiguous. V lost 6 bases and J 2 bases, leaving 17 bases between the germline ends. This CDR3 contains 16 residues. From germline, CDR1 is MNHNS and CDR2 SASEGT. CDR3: CASSWGVPITKNIQYF. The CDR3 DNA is TGTGCCAGCAGCTGGGGTGTCCCTATAACCAAAAACATTCAGTACTTC.